This T cell receptor (beta chain) was captured in a study of blood T cells in healthy people across ages. Study results and limitations: Shifts in expanded clonotypes may have been confounded by donor CMV status, which was unknown. Greater diversity and more naive CD4+ cells were seen in long-lived donors than in aged donors. Unsorted PBMCs ruled out conclusive naive versus antigen-experienced comparison.

Primers used in a second PCR of about 7 to 12 cycles were a sample-barcoded 5' primer and a J-beta primer mix. A template-switch adaptor with 12 random nucleotides tagged each cDNA molecule. One entry per CDR3 protein results from TCRdb running MiXCR on the 5' RACE reads. The sample has 1.8 million or so distinct CDR3 sequences, about 39% seen once. CDR3 size: 14 residues. V was pared by 7 bases and J by 7 bases, with 8 bases of the junction left unmatched. CDR1 ENHRY and CDR2 SYGVKD come from the germline V gene. In this sample, this clonotype turned up a few times. Antigen specificity is unknown. Specimen: blood. The chain joins TRBV10-3 to TRBJ2-7; 12 positions agree with TRBD2. This TCR was sampled from a human donor in good health. The CDR3 here is CAIKTSGGFNEQYF. DNA for the CDR3: TGTGCCATCAAGACTAGCGGGGGTTTCAATGAGCAGTACTTC.